The 6 T cell receptor beta chains listed next were all sequenced from one sample in a study of neoadjuvant nivolumab and ipilimumab in lung cancer. Measured with immunoSEQ multiplex PCR; TCRdb has only the in-frame clones, and not every one. The sample includes around 30,000 clones, 75% to 85% of them seen just once. Sequencing was performed on tumor tissue, taken after neoadjuvant nivolumab, alone or with ipilimumab, at or shortly before surgery. Receptor source: an adult with non-small cell lung cancer.

CDR3 residues: CASGPTDSNIQYF. The DNA of the CDR3 is TGCGCCAGCGGACCAACGGACAGCAACATTCAGTACTTC. The chain employs TRBV4-3 and TRBJ2-4; D might be TRBD1 (6 bases). This CDR3 contains 13 residues. CDR1 is LGHNA, CDR2 YSLEER, per germline. V lost 8 bases, J lost 7 bases, and 15 bases lay in between.

In DNA, the CDR3 is TGTGCCTGGAGTGTACAGGCCTCAAAATATGGCTACACCTTC. Its translation: CAWSVQASKYGYTF. J is TRBJ1-2 and V is TRBV30; the D gene is possibly TRBD1 (5 bases). The CDR3 runs to 14 residues. Per germline, CDR1 GTSNPN and CDR2 SVGIG (reference sequence). With 0 bases removed from V and 5 bases from J, the gap between germline ends came to 13 bases. The entire variable domain, with the rest obtained from reference TRBV30 and TRBJ1-2, is as follows: SQTIHQWPATLVQPVGSPLSLECTVEGTSNPNLYWYRQAAGRGLQLLFYSVGIGQISSEVPQNLSASRPQDRQFILSSKKLLLSDSGFYLCAWSVQASKYGYTFGSGTRLTVV.

This chain links TRBV18 with TRBJ2-2; 9 nucleotides line up with TRBD1. V shed 1 base and J 6 bases; nucleotides not matched to a gene: 6. Germline V gives CDR1 KGHSH, CDR2 LQKENI. This CDR3 comprises 16 residues. The CDR3 spells CASSPRQGEFAGELFF. The CDR3 DNA follows: TGTGCCAGCTCACCACGACAGGGGGAATTCGCCGGGGAGCTGTTTTTT. Using reference TRBV18 and TRBJ2-2 for the parts outside the CDR3, the full variable domain is NAGVMQNPRHLVRRRGQEARLRCSPMKGHSHVYWYRQLPEEGLKFMVYLQKENIIDESGMPKERFSAEFPKEGPSILRIQQVVRGDSAAYFCASSPRQGEFAGELFFGEGSRLTVL.

The gene calls are TRBV4-2 and TRBJ2-1; 12 bases are a match to TRBD2. Germline V gene data show CDR1 as LGHNA and CDR2 as YNFKEQ. J gave up 8 bases and V 1 base, and 6 bases lay outside the gene matches. The CDR3 loop spans 16 amino acids. The DNA of the CDR3 is TGTGCCAGCAGCCAAGGACTAGCGGGGGCGGGGGATGAGCAGTTCTTC. Amino acids: CASSQGLAGAGDEQFF.

This chain connects TRBV5-1 to TRBJ2-1; 8 nucleotides agree with TRBD2. V was clipped by 4 bases and J by 0 bases; unmatched bases: 9. Germline CDR1 and CDR2: SGHRS and YFSETQ. This CDR3 contains 17 residues. The CDR3 spells CASSLLTSASSYNEQFF. In nucleotides, the CDR3 is TGCGCCAGCAGCCTACTGACTAGCGCAAGCTCCTACAATGAGCAGTTCTTC.

The chain recombines TRBV12-5 with TRBJ2-2, with D perhaps matching TRBD1 (6 bases). Per germline, CDR1 LGHNT and CDR2 FRNRAP. Trimming cost V 4 bases and J 5 bases, with 11 bases left between them. The length of the CDR3 is 14 residues. The CDR3 coding sequence is TGTGCTAGTGGTTCTACAGGGTATACCGGGGAGCTGTTTTTT. Translated: CASGSTGYTGELFF.